This passage covers 11 T cell receptor beta chains from one sample sequenced in a study of cytomegalovirus exposure and HLA in healthy donors. Clones were read by immunoSEQ multiplex PCR, and TCRdb kept only the in-frame ones, dropping some. The data show around 130,000 clones, around 85% seen once. Sequencing used PBMCs. The receptors stem from a woman in her 30s in good health and CMV-seronegative.

The rearrangement uses TRBV5-5 and TRBJ2-1; 9 positions agree with TRBD2. This CDR3 has 16 residues. With 5 bases clipped from V and 4 bases from J, the junction kept 10 bases outside the gene matches. Per germline, CDR1 SGHKS and CDR2 YYEKEE (reference sequence). The CDR3 nucleotides are TGTGCCAGCAGTCCCCTGACTAGCGGCGCTTACAATGAGCAGTTCTTC. Translating it yields CASSPLTSGAYNEQFF.

The chain uses TRBV7-9 and TRBJ2-2; 7 nucleotides line up with TRBD1. Germline values: CDR1 SEHNR, CDR2 FQNEAQ (reference sequence). After removal of 2 bases from V and 4 bases from J, the junction contained 13 bases not matched to a gene. The length of the CDR3 is 18 residues. The CDR3 loop is CASSLLYRGAKSTGELFF. The CDR3 bases are TGTGCCAGCAGCTTATTGTACAGGGGTGCAAAGTCCACCGGGGAGCTGTTTTTT.

This clone was seen just once. The genes are TRBV5-6 and TRBJ2-7; no definite D call. The V and J ends lost 0 bases and 5 bases respectively, with 9 bases between them. The CDR3 is 13 amino acids. Germline loops: CDR1 SGHDT, CDR2 YYEEEE. CDR3 in DNA: TGTGCCAGCAGCTTGGACAGTCCTAACGAGCAGTACTTC. Translating gives CASSLDSPNEQYF.

The rearrangement links TRBV27 to TRBJ2-6; 7 bases match TRBD1. The CDR3 is 17 amino acids. J was trimmed by 0 bases and V by 3 bases; bases with no gene match: 5. In germline, CDR1 is MNHEY, CDR2 SMNVEV (reference sequence). The chain's CDR3 is CASSFRQGNSGANVLTF. The CDR3 DNA follows: TGTGCCAGCAGTTTCAGACAGGGTAACTCTGGGGCCAACGTCCTGACTTTC.

In this sample, this clone turned up once. V usage is TRBV10-1 and J usage is TRBJ2-7, with a tentative D call TRBD1 (5 bases). This CDR3 is built from 14 residues. The V end was cut by 5 bases, the J end by 0 bases, with 11 bases between. Germline V CDR1 and CDR2: WNHNN, SYGVQD (reference sequence). CDR3 nucleotide sequence: TGCGCCAGCAGTTCCCGACAGAGCTCCTACGAGCAGTACTTC. Amino acid sequence: CASSSRQSSYEQYF.

This clone turned up a few times. The chain uses TRBV2 and TRBJ2-7; 9 bases agree with TRBD1. In germline, CDR1 is SNHLY, CDR2 FYNNEI. The CDR3 is 13 residues long. V gave up 6 bases and J gave up 3 bases; unmatched junction bases: 3. DNA for the CDR3: TGTGCCAGCAGCCGGGACAGGGTCTACGAGCAGTACTTC. Translation gives CASSRDRVYEQYF.

The rearrangement joins TRBV19 to TRBJ2-3; perhaps TRBD1 as D (6 bases). This CDR3 spans 16 amino acids. Germline CDR1 is LNHDA and CDR2 is SQIVND (reference sequence). Trimming shortened V by 6 bases and J by 3 bases, and 19 bases separated the two germline ends. CDR3 in amino acids: CASSAGGRGWTDTQYF. DNA for the CDR3: TGTGCCAGTAGCGCCGGTGGCAGGGGATGGACAGATACGCAGTATTTT.

CDR3 amino acids: CASSYSKGLGANVLTF. The CDR3 region has the DNA TGTGCCAGCAGTTACTCGAAGGGGCTGGGGGCCAACGTCCTGACTTTC. The chain is built from TRBV6-6 and TRBJ2-6; weak D call: TRBD1 (5 bases). Trimming removed 0 bases from V and 4 bases from J, with 10 bases in between. The CDR3 runs to 16 residues. The germline V gene encodes CDR1 MNHNY and CDR2 SVGAGI (reference sequence).

Of note for this clone: At one of its ends the junction is not consistent with the germline gene, which may arise from a read error. This chain links TRBV7-7 with TRBJ2-5, with a tentative D call TRBD2 (6 bases). The CDR3 length is 17 residues. Germline assignment: CDR1 SSHAT and CDR2 FNYEAQ (reference sequence). The CDR3 bases are TGTGCTAGCAGCTTAGCGGCTGGGTGGGCAGGACAAGAGACCCAGTACTTC. This encodes CASSLAAGWAGQETQYF.

This clone showed up many times. The rearrangement joins TRBV7-8 to TRBJ2-3, with TRBD2 matching 7 bases. From germline, CDR1 is SGHVS and CDR2 FQNEAQ. The ends lost 5 bases at V and 5 bases at J; junction bases unmatched: 1. This CDR3 has 12 amino acids. The CDR3 loop is CASSPGGDTQYF. CDR3 DNA: TGTGCCAGCAGCCCGGGGGGAGATACGCAGTATTTT.

The chain joins TRBV6-6 to TRBJ1-3, with a possible D match to TRBD1 (6 bases). Trimming took 4 bases from V and 0 from J, leaving 13 bases between them. CDR1 and CDR2 (germline): MNHNY, SVGAGI (reference sequence). This CDR3 contains 16 residues. CDR3 sequence: CASSFGTLNSGNTIYF. The CDR3 region has the DNA TGTGCCAGCAGTTTCGGGACACTGAACTCTGGAAACACCATATATTTT.